This T cell receptor (beta chain) originates from a study of shared clonotypes between healthy human individuals (dated by TCRdb to 2019 to 2021). As for the study more broadly: The cohort comprised a couple of women and a few men aged 18 to 49 years. Per donor, three plates each were used for CD4 naive and CD4 memory, two for CD8 naive, and one for CD8 memory. To estimate repertoire size and how much clonotypes are shared between individuals, the study performed deep sequencing of blood TCR repertoires from about five healthy adults. Different laboratories and diverse techniques were used to prepare libraries and sequence TCR repertoires, to increase sequencing depth and limit assay-specific biases. Each donor's leukapheresis produced roughly between roughly 0.85 and 10 billion PBMCs. Study-wide findings and limitations: Compared with non-shared clonotypes, the clonotypes found in all four sorted-subset donors had higher generation probabilities. Rarefaction of sorted-subset datasets indicated incomplete sequencing despite the large sequencing depth. Only blood was sampled, and tissue TCR repertoires likely differ from those in blood. Based on pairwise subsampling, the degree of clonotype sharing among donors was expected to be affected by sequencing depth. Larger estimated clonotype richness was generally found for naive subsets than for memory subsets. Across a handful of donors, around 5% of naive CD4, approximately 3.5% of naive CD8, roughly 2.3% of memory CD4, and approximately 0.42% of memory CD8 clonotypes were shared. The genetic and exposure-history diversity represented was limited by the small number of donors.

V gives up 6 bases and J gives up 5 bases, and the segment between their germline ends measures 11 bases. From the cysteine through the phenylalanine, the CDR3 covers 12 amino acids. The retained sequence is limited to the CDR3, 36 bases, with the frame set at the first base. The germline V gene gives CDR1 as MNHNS and CDR2 as SASEGT. The donors were healthy, HIV-negative adults who had no recently reported acute infections or vaccinations. All donors were Caucasian adults living in Nashville, Tennessee, USA. CD8 memory samples consisted of magnetically selected CD45RO+ cells combined with CCR7-negative CD45RA+ effector memory (TemRA) cells. Blood was obtained by leukapheresis, after which PBMCs were separated by Ficoll-Histopaque density gradient centrifugation and cryopreserved in liquid nitrogen vapor phase. Purity and quantity of every magnetically sorted T cell population were checked by analytical flow cytometry. Each sorted fraction had its genomic DNA isolated and then quantified by UV absorbance on a Nanodrop 2000c.

Using the deep immunoSEQ assay, multiplex PCR amplified TCR CDR3 regions from genomic DNA. Genomic DNA extracted from each cell subset was distributed evenly over all wells of several immunoSEQ 96-well plates, and each plate served as one replicate. For sorted subsets, roughly 200 ng of genomic DNA, equivalent to some 33,000 T cell genomes, went into each replicate PCR. Purified libraries were quantified with a Qubit 3.0 fluorometer, sized on a Bioanalyzer 2100, and re-quantified with the KAPA Library Quantification kit. Every immunoSEQ 96-well plate was sequenced on a separate single-read 150-cycle Illumina NextSeq 550 flow cell. The source study handled its data this way. Because the immunoSEQ output held only junctional sequences and lacked quality scores, the filtering could not match the filtering applied to full-length reads. To assign V/J genes and CDR3, sequences were annotated using PyIR, a Python wrapper for IgBLAST v1.9, with IMGT germline references. Reads with weak V/J assignments (E-value above 1e-6), missing CDR3, stop codons, out-of-frame junctions, or ambiguous translated residues were removed. A V3J clonotype was defined by an identical inferred V gene, J gene, and CDR3 amino acid sequence. The percentage overlap between two repertoires was calculated by dividing the number of shared unique clonotypes by the size of the smaller repertoire. Richness of each repertoire was evaluated using RTK rarefaction, the Chao1 estimator, and Recon v2.1 estimates of unobserved clonotypes. For all TCRbeta clonotypes obtained by the gDNA method from a handful of donors, generation probabilities were computed with OLGA. Here the immuneACCESS table is served through TCRdb, limited to in-frame sequences with V and J called. Missing clones are a known gap in these copies; in checked studies unresolved V genes cover under half, and the rest lacks a known reason. From that table come the V and J calls and clone size; the DNA was used to work out D and trimming. In this sample the table shows around 79,000 clones, 60% to 80% of which occur a single time. The ten largest account for over 50% of the sample.

A remark on this clone: Its recognized antigen is unknown. Qualities for individual bases were not recorded, and no much larger clone is one base off.

The chain is made from TRBV6-1 and TRBJ2-7; the D gene assignment is ambiguous. Sequencing was carried out using memory CD8+ T cells sorted from blood. What the cell subset or site label conveys for this sample: CD45RO+ cells pooled with CCR7-negative TemRA cells. The receptor was isolated from a man aged 25 to 40 in good health. The DNA sequence is given as TGTGCCAGCAGAGGTACGAGCCACGAGCAGTACTTC. Its translation reads: CASRGTSHEQYF.